This TCR beta chain was sequenced during a study of cytomegalovirus exposure and HLA in healthy donors. On this clone: Its antigen is not known.

Healthy bone marrow donors made up the donor group. The CDR3 extends over 13 amino acids. Trimming removed 5 bases from V and 6 bases from J, with 14 bases in between. Germline lookup yields CDR1 LNHDA and CDR2 SQIVND (reference sequence). The PCR employed 60 Vbeta primers together with 13 Jbeta primers. Authors' methods: There were 70 million to 95 million unique TCR beta chains by a later count, and approximately 10 million of them were shared. The protocol was immunoSEQ multiplex PCR, while the TCRdb copy is restricted to in-frame clones and leaves out a portion. From that table come the V and J calls and clone size; the DNA was used to work out D and trimming. The sample has 150,000 to 200,000 clones; around 83% are singletons. Study results and caveats: An analysis that was carried out later associated approximately 17,000 TCR beta sequences with HLA alleles at 0.05 false discovery rate.

The material sequenced was PBMCs. The chain links TRBV19 to TRBJ2-7; D perhaps matches TRBD1 (6 bases). This receptor was obtained from a girl aged 2 to 10 in good health and CMV-seropositive. CDR3 coding DNA: TGTGCCAGTAGTCTTGATGCCAGGGGCGAGCAGTACTTC. Its translation: CASSLDARGEQYF.